What follows are 8 T cell receptor beta chains derived from one specimen sequenced in a study of blood T cell repertoires in COVID-19. Assay used: immunoSEQ multiplex PCR; TCRdb lists only in-frame clones, some missing. The table shows over 100,000 clones, with about four fifths occurring only once. Sample: PBMCs or T cells enriched from blood (not recorded which). The receptors stem from a woman aged 25-40 years who had recovered from COVID-19.

This clone was recorded only once. The chain couples TRBV18 to TRBJ2-7, with 9 bases lining up with TRBD1. The CDR3 length is 14 residues. V shed 4 bases, J shed 5 bases, and the junction held 6 bases outside the gene matches. Looked up from germline, CDR1 is KGHSH and CDR2 is LQKENI. This CDR3 is CASSQQGAANEQYF. The CDR3 nucleotides are TGTGCCAGCTCACAACAGGGGGCGGCGAACGAGCAGTACTTC.

V usage is TRBV4-2 and J usage is TRBJ2-1, with D uncertain. Deletions cut 4 bases from V and 7 bases from J, with 8 bases between. This CDR3 contains 12 residues. Germline V lookup: CDR1 LGHNA, CDR2 YNFKEQ. CDR3 sequence (DNA): TGTGCCAGCAGCCGCCAGTGGAATGAGCAGTTCTTC. It is translated as CASSRQWNEQFF.

The DNA for the CDR3 is TGTGCCATCGGCGGCTCTACCGGGCTAGCGGGAGGATACGAGCAGTACTTC. This translates into CAIGGSTGLAGGYEQYF. V and J are TRBV10-3 and TRBJ2-7, with 11 nucleotides matching TRBD2. There are 17 residues in the CDR3. V trimming: 8 bases; J trimming: 4 bases; junction bases outside the gene matches: 16. The germline CDR1 and CDR2 sequences are ENHRY and SYGVKD.

The gene calls are TRBV9 and TRBJ2-3; the match to TRBD2 covers 8 bases. CDR1 and CDR2 (germline): SGDLS, YYNGEE. J gave up 3 bases and V 2 bases, and 2 bases lay outside the gene matches. This CDR3 has 14 residues. Here the CDR3 reads CASSVASGTDTQYF. CDR3 DNA: TGTGCCAGCAGCGTGGCTAGCGGGACAGATACGCAGTATTTT.

By frequency in the sample, this clone is medium-sized. The same CDR3 also results from other DNA sequences found in this sample. The rearrangement uses TRBV24-1 and TRBJ2-3; 12 bases align to TRBD1. The CDR3 has 16 amino acids. Germline trimming cut 4 bases from V and 2 bases from J; bases unmatched to any gene: 3. Germline values: CDR1 KGHDR, CDR2 SFDVKD. The CDR3 DNA reads as TGTGCCACCAGTGACCGGGGACAGGGGGCCACAGATACGCAGTATTTT. It is translated as CATSDRGQGATDTQYF.

The chain combines TRBV15 with TRBJ2-2; 7 nucleotides align to TRBD1. The CDR3 runs 16 residues. CDR1 LNHNV and CDR2 YYDKDF come from the germline V gene (reference sequence). V lost 7 bases and J lost 1; bases outside the gene matches: 9. The CDR3 sequence is CATNNQGVGNTGELFF. CDR3 in DNA: TGTGCCACCAACAACCAGGGGGTCGGGAACACCGGGGAGCTGTTTTTT.

The rearrangement uses TRBV19 and TRBJ1-2, with 7 bases that match TRBD1. This CDR3 has 13 amino acids. Germline V CDR1 and CDR2: LNHDA, SQIVND (reference sequence). The V segment lost 8 bases and the J segment 3 bases; nucleotides outside the gene matches: 6. The CDR3 region is CASRDSLYYGYTF. CDR3 DNA sequence: TGTGCCAGTCGGGACAGCTTATACTATGGCTACACCTTC.

The chain combines TRBV11-3 with TRBJ2-2; TRBD2 agrees at 8 bases. The CDR3 consists of 15 residues. V trimming: 5 bases; J trimming: 4 bases; junction bases outside the gene matches: 6. The V gene's germline CDR1 is SGHNT and CDR2 YENEEA. Here the CDR3 DNA reads TGTGCCAGCAGCCCAAGCGGGAGTGTCACCGGGGAGCTGTTTTTT. This encodes CASSPSGSVTGELFF.